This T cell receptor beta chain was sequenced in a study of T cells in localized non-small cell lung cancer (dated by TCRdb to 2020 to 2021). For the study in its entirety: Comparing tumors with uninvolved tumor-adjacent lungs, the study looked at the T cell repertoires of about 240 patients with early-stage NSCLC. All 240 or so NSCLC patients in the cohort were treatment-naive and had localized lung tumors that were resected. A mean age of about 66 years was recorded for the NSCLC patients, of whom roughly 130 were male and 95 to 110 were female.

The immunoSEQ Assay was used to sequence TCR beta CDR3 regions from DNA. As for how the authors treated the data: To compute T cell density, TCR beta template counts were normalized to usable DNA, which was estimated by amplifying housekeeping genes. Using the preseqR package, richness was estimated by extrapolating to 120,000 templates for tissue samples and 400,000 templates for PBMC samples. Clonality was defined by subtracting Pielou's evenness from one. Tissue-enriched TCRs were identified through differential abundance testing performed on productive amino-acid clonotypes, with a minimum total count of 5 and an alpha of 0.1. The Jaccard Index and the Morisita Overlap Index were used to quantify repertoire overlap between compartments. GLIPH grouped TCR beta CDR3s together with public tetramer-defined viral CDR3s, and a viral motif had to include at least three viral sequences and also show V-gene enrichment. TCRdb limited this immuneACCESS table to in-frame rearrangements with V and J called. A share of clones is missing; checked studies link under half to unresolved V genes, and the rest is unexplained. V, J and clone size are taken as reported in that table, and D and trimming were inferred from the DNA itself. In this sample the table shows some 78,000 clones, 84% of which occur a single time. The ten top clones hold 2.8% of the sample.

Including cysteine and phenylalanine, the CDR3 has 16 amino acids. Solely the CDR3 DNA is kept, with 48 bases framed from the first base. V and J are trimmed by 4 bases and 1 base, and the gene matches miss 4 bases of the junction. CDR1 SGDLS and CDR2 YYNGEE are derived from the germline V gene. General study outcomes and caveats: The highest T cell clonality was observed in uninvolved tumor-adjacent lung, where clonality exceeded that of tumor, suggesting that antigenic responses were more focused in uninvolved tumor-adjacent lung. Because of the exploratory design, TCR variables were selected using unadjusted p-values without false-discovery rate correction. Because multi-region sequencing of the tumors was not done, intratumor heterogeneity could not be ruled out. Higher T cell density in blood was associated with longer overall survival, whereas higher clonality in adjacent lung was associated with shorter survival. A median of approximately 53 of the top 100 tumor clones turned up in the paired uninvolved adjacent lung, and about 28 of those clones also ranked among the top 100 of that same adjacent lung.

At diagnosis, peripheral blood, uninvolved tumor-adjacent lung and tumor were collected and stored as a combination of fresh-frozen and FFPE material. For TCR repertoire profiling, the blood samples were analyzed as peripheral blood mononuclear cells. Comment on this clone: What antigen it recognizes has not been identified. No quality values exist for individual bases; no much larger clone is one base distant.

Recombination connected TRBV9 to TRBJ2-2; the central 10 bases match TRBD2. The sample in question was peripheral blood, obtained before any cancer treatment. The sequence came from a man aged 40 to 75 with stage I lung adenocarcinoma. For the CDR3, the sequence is CASSTWTSGNTGELFF. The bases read TGTGCCAGCAGCACATGGACTAGCGGGAACACCGGGGAGCTGTTTTTT. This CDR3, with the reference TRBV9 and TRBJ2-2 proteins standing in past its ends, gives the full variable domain DSGVTQTPKHLITATGQRVTLRCSPRSGDLSVYWYQQSLDQGLQFLIQYYNGEERAKGNILERFSAQQFPDLHSELNLSSLELGDSALYFCASSTWTSGNTGELFFGEGSRLTVL.